The entry that follows covers one TCR beta chain sequence. As yet, its antigen is unknown. At the time of sampling, donors were nominally healthy, though unrecorded immune exposures were likely. These data are taken from a study of cytomegalovirus exposure and HLA in healthy donors. On the study more broadly: Genotyping showed 81% of some 400 donors falling in the Caucasian-associated ancestry cluster.

Primers for the PCR totalled 60 Vbeta and 13 Jbeta. Clones were read by immunoSEQ multiplex PCR, and TCRdb kept only the in-frame ones, dropping some. The table has about 160,000 clones, around 82% seen once. Findings and limits, study-wide: The likely explanation for a cluster of highly shared sequence variants was sequencing artifact. As a later analysis showed, a missense DCLRE1C variant was linked to trimming of TCR beta V- and J-genes.

This CDR3 has 13 residues. The V end was cut by 4 bases, the J end by 3 bases, with 9 bases between. Looked up from germline, CDR1 is SGHTA and CDR2 is FQGNSA. This TCR was sampled from a man in his thirties or forties in good health and CMV-seronegative. Source material: PBMCs. The genes are TRBV7-2 and TRBJ2-5; a possible D gene is TRBD2 (6 bases). CDR3 DNA sequence: TGTGCCAGCAGCTCGGGACTTGAAGAGACCCAGTACTTC. Its translation is CASSSGLEETQYF.